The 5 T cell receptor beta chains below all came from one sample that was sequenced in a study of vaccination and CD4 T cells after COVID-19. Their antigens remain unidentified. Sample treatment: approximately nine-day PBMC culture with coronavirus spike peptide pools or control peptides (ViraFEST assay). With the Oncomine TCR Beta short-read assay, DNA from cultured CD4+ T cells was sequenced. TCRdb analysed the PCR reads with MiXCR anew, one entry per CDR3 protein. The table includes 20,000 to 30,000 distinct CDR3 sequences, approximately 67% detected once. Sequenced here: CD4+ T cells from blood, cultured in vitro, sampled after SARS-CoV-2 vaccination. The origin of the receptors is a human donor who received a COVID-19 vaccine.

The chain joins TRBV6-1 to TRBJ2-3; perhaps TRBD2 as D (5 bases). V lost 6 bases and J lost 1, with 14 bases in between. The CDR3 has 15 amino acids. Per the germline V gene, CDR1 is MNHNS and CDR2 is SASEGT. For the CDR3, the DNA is TGTGCCAGCAGCCTAGAGAAGGAGGGCACAGATACGCAGTATTTT. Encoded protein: CASSLEKEGTDTQYF.

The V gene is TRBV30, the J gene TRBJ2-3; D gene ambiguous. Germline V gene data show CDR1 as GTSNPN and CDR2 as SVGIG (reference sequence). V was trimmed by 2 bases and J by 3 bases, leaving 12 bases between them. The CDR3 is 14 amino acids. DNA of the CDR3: TGTGCCTGGAGTTTCGGCCAGCCGACAGATACGCAGTATTTT. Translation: CAWSFGQPTDTQYF.

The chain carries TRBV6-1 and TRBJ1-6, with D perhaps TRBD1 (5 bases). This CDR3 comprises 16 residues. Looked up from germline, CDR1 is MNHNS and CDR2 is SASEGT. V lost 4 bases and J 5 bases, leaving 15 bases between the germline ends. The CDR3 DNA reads TGTGCCAGCAGTGCGATAGGGACGAGTAATAATTCACCCCTCCACTTT. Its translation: CASSAIGTSNNSPLHF.

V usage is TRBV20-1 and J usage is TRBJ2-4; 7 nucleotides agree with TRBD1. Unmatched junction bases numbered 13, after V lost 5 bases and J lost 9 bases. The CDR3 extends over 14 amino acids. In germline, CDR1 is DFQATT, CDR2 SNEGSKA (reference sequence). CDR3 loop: CSASGGRGKFIQYF. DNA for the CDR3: TGCAGTGCTTCTGGGGGCAGGGGGAAATTCATTCAGTACTTC.

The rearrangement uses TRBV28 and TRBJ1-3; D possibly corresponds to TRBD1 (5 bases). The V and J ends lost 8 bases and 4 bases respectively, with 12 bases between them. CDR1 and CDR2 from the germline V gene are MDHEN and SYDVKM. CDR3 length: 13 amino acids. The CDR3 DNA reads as TGTGCCAGCGGTGCAGGGAGAGGAAACACCATATATTTT. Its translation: CASGAGRGNTIYF.